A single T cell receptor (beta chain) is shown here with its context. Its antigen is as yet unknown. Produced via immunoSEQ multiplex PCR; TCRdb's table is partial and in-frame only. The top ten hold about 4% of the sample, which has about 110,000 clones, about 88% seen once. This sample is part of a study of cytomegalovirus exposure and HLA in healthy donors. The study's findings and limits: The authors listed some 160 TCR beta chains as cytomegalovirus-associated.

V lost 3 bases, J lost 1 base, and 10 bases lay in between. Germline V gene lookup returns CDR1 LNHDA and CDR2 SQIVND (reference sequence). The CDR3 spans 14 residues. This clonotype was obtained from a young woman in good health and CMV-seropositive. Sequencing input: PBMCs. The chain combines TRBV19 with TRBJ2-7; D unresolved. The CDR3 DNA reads TGTGCCAGTAGTATTGAGGTGGGTTCCTACGAGCAGTACTTC. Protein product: CASSIEVGSYEQYF. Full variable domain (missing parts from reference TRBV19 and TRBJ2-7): DGGITQSPKYLFRKEGQNVTLSCEQNLNHDAMYWYRQDPGQGLRLIYYSQIVNDFQKGDIAEGYSVSREKKESFPLTVTSAQKNPTAFYLCASSIEVGSYEQYFGPGTRLTVT.